A selection of T cell receptor beta chains follows, all from one sample in a study of T cells after yellow fever vaccination. Using its own MiXCR run on the 5' RACE reads, TCRdb lists one record per CDR3 protein. This sample has 300,000 to 350,000 distinct CDR3 sequences; around 4.4% occur once, and the top ten carry 15% to 20%. Sequenced material: PBMCs, taken 15 days after the yellow fever booster vaccination. The receptors here all came from a young man who received the YFV17D yellow fever vaccine. Each CDR3 is given with its conserved first and last residue. Each record gives: V gene, CDR3 protein.

v_call: TRBV28
cdr3_aa: CASTRSTNEKLFF

v_call: TRBV29-1
cdr3_aa: CSVEVDFPPDEQYF

v_call: TRBV10-3
cdr3_aa: CAINGEGADTQYF

v_call: TRBV12-3/TRBV12-4
cdr3_aa: CASTGGYEQYF

v_call: TRBV29-1
cdr3_aa: CSVAGTGVLETQYF

v_call: TRBV6-6
cdr3_aa: CASSLTLTEAFF

v_call: TRBV10-3
cdr3_aa: CAISRTGTSGNNEQFF

v_call: TRBV12-3/TRBV12-4
cdr3_aa: CASSTGGGTEAFF

v_call: TRBV9
cdr3_aa: CASTFGQGGSYNEQFF

v_call: TRBV29-1
cdr3_aa: CSVFGVETEAFF

v_call: TRBV10-3
cdr3_aa: CAISEQEYEQYF

v_call: TRBV5-1
cdr3_aa: CASSLAGQPTDTQYF

v_call: TRBV12-5
cdr3_aa: CASGFPRSVGSQIYNSPLHF

v_call: TRBV4-1
cdr3_aa: CASERMSGELFF

v_call: TRBV7-9
cdr3_aa: CASSFWEAGELFF

v_call: TRBV20-1
cdr3_aa: CSARSTGGMNTEAFF

v_call: TRBV5-1
cdr3_aa: CASSPAGAGVAGELFF

v_call: TRBV7-2
cdr3_aa: CASSLVGQGAWNSPLHF

v_call: TRBV4-2
cdr3_aa: CASSLTTGEDTGELFF

v_call: TRBV6-6
cdr3_aa: CASSSLGGSYNSPLHF

v_call: TRBV7-2
cdr3_aa: CASSFGVSYTDTQYF

v_call: TRBV5-1
cdr3_aa: CASSLGGPGGYGYTF

v_call: TRBV27
cdr3_aa: CASSTGTDRGLLLIINEQFF

v_call: TRBV7-6
cdr3_aa: CASSPGGAHTQYF

v_call: TRBV7-2
cdr3_aa: CASRRGQGYTGELFF

v_call: TRBV7-3
cdr3_aa: CASSLGGVTNTEAFF

v_call: TRBV18
cdr3_aa: CASSPGNGANYGYTF

v_call: TRBV10-1
cdr3_aa: CASSDGSGGSGNTIYF

v_call: TRBV7-9
cdr3_aa: CASSADINQPQHF

v_call: TRBV5-1
cdr3_aa: CASSLGVGTRNQPQHF

v_call: TRBV20-1
cdr3_aa: CSARSGLHTGELFF

v_call: TRBV4-2
cdr3_aa: CASSQEGTSYGETQYF

v_call: TRBV5-4
cdr3_aa: CASSSQQGANIQYF

v_call: TRBV30
cdr3_aa: CAWSVAGPNQPQHF

v_call: TRBV7-9
cdr3_aa: CASSLQGFEAFF

v_call: TRBV4-3
cdr3_aa: CASSLGGAENTIYF

v_call: TRBV11-2
cdr3_aa: CASTRQTPVWNSPLHF

v_call: TRBV6-2/TRBV6-3
cdr3_aa: CASTNSWFGADTQYF

v_call: TRBV7-9
cdr3_aa: CASLDTGELFF

v_call: TRBV7-8
cdr3_aa: CASSYVFSGNTIYF

v_call: TRBV29-1
cdr3_aa: CSVEAPVWGVGENIQYF

v_call: TRBV5-8
cdr3_aa: CASHFIGGRDQYF

v_call: TRBV7-6
cdr3_aa: CASSTNEKLFF

v_call: TRBV25-1
cdr3_aa: CASSGQGMRTEAFF

v_call: TRBV4-1
cdr3_aa: CASSPGPGQGVNGYTF

v_call: TRBV20-1
cdr3_aa: CSARPEQETQYF

v_call: TRBV7-2
cdr3_aa: CASSLGLAFYEQYF

v_call: TRBV7-2
cdr3_aa: CASSLLSGTVSYEQYF

v_call: TRBV7-9
cdr3_aa: CASSPRTGAWEQYF

v_call: TRBV27
cdr3_aa: CASGLNSGSRGYTF

v_call: TRBV5-1
cdr3_aa: CASSQGGHNEQFF

v_call: TRBV15
cdr3_aa: CATSRDRGWDNEQFF

v_call: TRBV7-2
cdr3_aa: CASTVGGRNEQFF

v_call: TRBV6-5
cdr3_aa: CASNPEQGLRDEQFF

v_call: TRBV4-1
cdr3_aa: CASSPAGGREQFF